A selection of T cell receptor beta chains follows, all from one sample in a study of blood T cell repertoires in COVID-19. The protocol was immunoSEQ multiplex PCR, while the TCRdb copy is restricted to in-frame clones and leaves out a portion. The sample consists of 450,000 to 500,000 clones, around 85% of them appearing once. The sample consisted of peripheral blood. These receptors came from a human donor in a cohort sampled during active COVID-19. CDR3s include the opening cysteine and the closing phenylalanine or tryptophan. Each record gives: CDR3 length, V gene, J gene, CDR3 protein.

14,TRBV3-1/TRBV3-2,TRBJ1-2,CASSQDPRNYGYTF
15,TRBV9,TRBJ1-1,CASSGGTRGNTEAFF
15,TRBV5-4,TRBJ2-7,CASSSPPGQGHEQYF
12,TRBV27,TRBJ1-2,CASSSGVYGYTF
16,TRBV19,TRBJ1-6,CASSQTRGSYNSPLHF
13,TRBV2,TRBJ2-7,CASRSGQIYEQYF
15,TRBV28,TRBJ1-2,CASSLPAGPNYGYTF
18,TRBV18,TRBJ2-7,CASSTGGTGLAGYYEQYF
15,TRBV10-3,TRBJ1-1,CAISAGPDSNTEAFF
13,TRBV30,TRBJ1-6,CAWRPGWDSPLHF
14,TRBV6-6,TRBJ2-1,CASSHLAGGVEQFF
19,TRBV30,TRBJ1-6,CAWRSYRDRLSSYNSPLHF
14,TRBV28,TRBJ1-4,CASSPPRVNEKLFF
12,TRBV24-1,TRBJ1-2,CATSDFYGGYTF
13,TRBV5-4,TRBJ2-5,CASSSGQGYVQYF
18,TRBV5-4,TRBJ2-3,CASSRRPAGTGRTDTQYF
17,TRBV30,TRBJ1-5,CAWSGAAWFLGGQPQHF
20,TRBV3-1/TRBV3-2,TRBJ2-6,CASSQVFQDSLRRGANVLTF
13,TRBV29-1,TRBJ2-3,CSVEAGRADTQYF